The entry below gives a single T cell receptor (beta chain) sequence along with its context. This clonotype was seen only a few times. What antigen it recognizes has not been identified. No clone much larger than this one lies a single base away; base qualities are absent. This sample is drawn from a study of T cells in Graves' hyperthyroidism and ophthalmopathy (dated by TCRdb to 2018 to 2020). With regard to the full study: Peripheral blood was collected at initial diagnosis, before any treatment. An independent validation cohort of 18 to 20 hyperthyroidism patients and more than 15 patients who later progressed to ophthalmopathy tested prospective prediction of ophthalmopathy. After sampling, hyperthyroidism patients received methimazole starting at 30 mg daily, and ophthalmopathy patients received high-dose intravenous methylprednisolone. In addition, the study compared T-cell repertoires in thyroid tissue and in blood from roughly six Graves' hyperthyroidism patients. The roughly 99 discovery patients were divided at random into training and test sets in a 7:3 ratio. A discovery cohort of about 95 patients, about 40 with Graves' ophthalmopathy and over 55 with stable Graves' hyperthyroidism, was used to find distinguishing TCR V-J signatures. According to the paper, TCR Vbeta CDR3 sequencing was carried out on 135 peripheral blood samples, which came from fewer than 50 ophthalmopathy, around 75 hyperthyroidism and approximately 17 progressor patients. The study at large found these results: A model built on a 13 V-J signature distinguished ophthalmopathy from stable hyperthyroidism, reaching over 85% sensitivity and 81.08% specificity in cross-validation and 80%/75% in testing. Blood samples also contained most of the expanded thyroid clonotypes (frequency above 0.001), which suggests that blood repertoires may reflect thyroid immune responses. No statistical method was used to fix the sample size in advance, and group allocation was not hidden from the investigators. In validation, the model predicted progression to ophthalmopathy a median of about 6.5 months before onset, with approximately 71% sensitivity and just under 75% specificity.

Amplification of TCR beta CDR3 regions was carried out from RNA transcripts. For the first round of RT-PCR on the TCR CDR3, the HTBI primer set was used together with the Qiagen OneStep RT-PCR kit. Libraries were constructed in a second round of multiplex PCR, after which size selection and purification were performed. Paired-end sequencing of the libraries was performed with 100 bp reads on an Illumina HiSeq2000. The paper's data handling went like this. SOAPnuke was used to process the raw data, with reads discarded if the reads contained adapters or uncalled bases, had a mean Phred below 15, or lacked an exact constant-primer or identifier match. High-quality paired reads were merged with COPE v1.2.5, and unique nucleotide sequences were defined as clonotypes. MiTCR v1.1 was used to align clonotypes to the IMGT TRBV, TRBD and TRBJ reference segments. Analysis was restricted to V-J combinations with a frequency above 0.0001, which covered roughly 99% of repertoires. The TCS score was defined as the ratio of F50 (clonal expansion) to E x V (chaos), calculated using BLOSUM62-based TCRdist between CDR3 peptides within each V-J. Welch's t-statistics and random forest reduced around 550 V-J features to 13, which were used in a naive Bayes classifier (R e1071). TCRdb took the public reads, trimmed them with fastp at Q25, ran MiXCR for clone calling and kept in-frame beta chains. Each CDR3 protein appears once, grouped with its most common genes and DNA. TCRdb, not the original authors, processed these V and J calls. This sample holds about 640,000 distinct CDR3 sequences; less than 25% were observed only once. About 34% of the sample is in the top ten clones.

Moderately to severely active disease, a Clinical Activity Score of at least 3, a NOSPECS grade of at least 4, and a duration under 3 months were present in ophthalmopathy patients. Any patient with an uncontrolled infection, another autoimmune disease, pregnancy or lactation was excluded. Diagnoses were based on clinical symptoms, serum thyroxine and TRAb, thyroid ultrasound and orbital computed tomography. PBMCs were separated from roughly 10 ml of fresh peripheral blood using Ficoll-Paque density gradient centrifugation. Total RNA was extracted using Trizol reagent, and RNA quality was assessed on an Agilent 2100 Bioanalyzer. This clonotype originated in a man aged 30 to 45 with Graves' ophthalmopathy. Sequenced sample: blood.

The CDR3 has the sequence CSARRFGENIQYF. The nucleotides read TGCAGTGCCAGGAGGTTTGGGGAAAACATTCAGTACTTC. The sequence joins TRBV20-1 to TRBJ2-4, and perhaps TRBD2 as D gene, on 5 matching bases. Trimming takes 6 bases from V and 5 bases from J, and the germline ends sit 14 bases apart. The CDR3 numbers 13 residues from cysteine through phenylalanine. Only the CDR3 DNA stays, 39 bases, in frame from base 1. Sequences DFQATT (CDR1) and SNEGSKA (CDR2) are obtained from the germline V gene (reference sequence).